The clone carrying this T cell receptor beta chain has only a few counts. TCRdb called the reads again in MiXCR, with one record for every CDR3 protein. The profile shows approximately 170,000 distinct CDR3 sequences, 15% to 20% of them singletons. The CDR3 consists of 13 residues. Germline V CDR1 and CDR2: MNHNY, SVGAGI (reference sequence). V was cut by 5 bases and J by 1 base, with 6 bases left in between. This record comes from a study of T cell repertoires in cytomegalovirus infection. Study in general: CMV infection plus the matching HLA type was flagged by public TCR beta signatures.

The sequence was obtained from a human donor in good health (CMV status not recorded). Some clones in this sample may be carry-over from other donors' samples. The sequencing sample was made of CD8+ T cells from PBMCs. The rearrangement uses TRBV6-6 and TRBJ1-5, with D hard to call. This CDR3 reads CASSHQSNQPQHF. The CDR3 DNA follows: TGTGCCAGCAGTCACCAAAGCAATCAGCCCCAGCATTTT.